This is a list of T cell receptor beta chains from one sample in a study of vaccination and CD4 T cells after COVID-19. The antigens these receptors bind are not known. TCRdb used MiXCR to reprocess the PCR reads, holding one entry per CDR3 protein. The profile shows roughly 11,000 distinct CDR3 sequences, about 57% of them singletons. The sequencing input was CD4+ T cells from blood, cultured in vitro. These receptors were taken from a human donor who had recovered from COVID-19. Both conserved end residues are trimmed from each CDR3.

v_gene	CDR3aa
TRBV6-5	ASSYSGRSGAGAF
TRBV19	ASSMSQGTDTQY
TRBV5-1	ASSFRGDLSYNEQF
TRBV19	ASSPGSDTQY
TRBV6-1	ASGQGNQPQH
TRBV7-2	ASSLVTGANYGYT
TRBV6-9	ASSYCLVRQENTEAF
TRBV7-2	ASSFLGFSYEQY
TRBV28	ASSRATSDEGELF
TRBV11-1	ASSLDRHTEAF
TRBV7-2	ASSLSGDVYNEQF
TRBV2	ATVLDLGGAGEKLF
TRBV5-8	ASSFDANSYEQY
TRBV7-2	ASSRGAFPF
TRBV4-2	ASSQGQGAYGYT
TRBV27	ASSSPGLAGLHSYNEQF
TRBV24-1	ATSAWTSNEQF
TRBV5-1	ASSSGGQGNSPLH
TRBV18	ASSPADKNYGYT
TRBV28	ASSSGGISSGNTIY
TRBV2	ASTAGYEQY
TRBV29-1	SVGDRGYT
TRBV11-3	ASSHPDGARTQY
TRBV29-1	SVLGTGSYTDTQY
TRBV7-2	ASSFVGPQETQY
TRBV7-8	ASSLAGGLNGYEQY
TRBV3-1	ASSQEPGRYNSPLH
TRBV7-2	ASSRLPSGLGETQY
TRBV11-3	ASSSLSGGGYT
TRBV11-1	ASSTRQGTNEKLF
TRBV2	ASSDRRNTEAF
TRBV5-4	ASSLGGRTDTQY
TRBV19	ASSIVPGSNQPQH
TRBV20-1	SAQTTGVDTQY
TRBV6-1	ASSDHRGNNQPQH
TRBV6-1	ASSAYKDSPLH
TRBV2	ASIQQTNTGELF
TRBV7-9	ASSKGSGTGELF
TRBV6-5	ASSYSMAGAGQPQH
TRBV6-2/TRBV6-3	ASSYRGWNEKLF
TRBV27	ASSFSSTETQY
TRBV20-1	SAVDRGRFSAF
TRBV7-2	ASSSSPGGAETQY
TRBV7-2	ASSLIAGGNEQF
TRBV1	TSSQDSRGSSTDTQY
TRBV14	ASSQDRTRVMKF
TRBV7-9	ASSFSGNQPQH
TRBV19	ASSPRVTGKGTEAF
TRBV30	AWSVRGRETQY
TRBV6-1	ASTRTGGDQPQH
TRBV19	ASSKGAVDADYGYT
TRBV15	ATSIKGPQH